This TCR beta chain is from a study of blood T cell repertoires in COVID-19. The age range of participants was 18 to 89 years, with residence in some 25 US areas. Two negative PCRs, clearance, or symptom resolution characterized the recovered Cohort 3 donors. Profiled with immunoSEQ multiplex PCR; TCRdb holds only in-frame clones, not every one. Seen here are around 300,000 clones, roughly nine tenths observed once, and the top ten hold 1.5% to 2%. Trimming pared 0 bases from V and 0 bases from J, leaving 6 bases between. Germline V CDR1 and CDR2: SQVTM, ANQGSEA. This CDR3 is built from 15 residues. This TCR was recovered from a woman between 55 and 75 years old who had recovered from COVID-19. What was sequenced was PBMCs or T cells enriched from blood (not recorded which). The chain uses TRBV29-1 and TRBJ2-6; D gene ambiguous. In DNA form, the CDR3 reads TGCAGCGTTGAAGAAGCCTCCTCTGGGGCCAACGTCCTGACTTTC. Its translation is CSVEEASSGANVLTF.